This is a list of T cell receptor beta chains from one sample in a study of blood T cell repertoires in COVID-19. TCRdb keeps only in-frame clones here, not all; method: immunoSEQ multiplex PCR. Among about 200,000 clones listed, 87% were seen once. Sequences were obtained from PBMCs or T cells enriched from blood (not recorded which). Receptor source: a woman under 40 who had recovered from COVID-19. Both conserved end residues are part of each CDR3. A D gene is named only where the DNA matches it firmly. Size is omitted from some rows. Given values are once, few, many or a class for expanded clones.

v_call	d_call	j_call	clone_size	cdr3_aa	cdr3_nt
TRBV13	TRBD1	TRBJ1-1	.	CASSFAADRGSPNTEAFF	TGTGCCAGCAGCTTTGCGGCGGACAGGGGGTCCCCGAACACTGAAGCTTTCTTT
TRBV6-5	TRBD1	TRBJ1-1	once	CASSFGQGNTEAFF	TGTGCCAGCAGTTTCGGACAGGGGAACACTGAAGCTTTCTTT
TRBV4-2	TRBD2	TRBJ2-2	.	CASSPIRTSGRDNTGELFF	TGTGCCAGCAGCCCGATCAGAACTAGCGGGAGGGATAACACCGGGGAGCTGTTTTTT
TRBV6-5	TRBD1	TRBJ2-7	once	CASHPTRDRVGEQYF	TGTGCCAGCCACCCAACCCGGGACAGGGTGGGAGAGCAGTACTTC
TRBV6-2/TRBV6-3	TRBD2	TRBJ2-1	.	CASSRLRTSNEQFF	TGTGCCAGCAGCAGATTACGGACTAGCAATGAGCAGTTCTTC
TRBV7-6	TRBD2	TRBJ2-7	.	CASSLDSSGSYEQYF	TGTGCCAGCAGCTTAGACTCTAGCGGGAGCTACGAGCAGTACTTC
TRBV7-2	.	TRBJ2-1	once	CASSSSGGTRYNEQFF	TGTGCCAGCAGCTCCTCCGGGGGAACAAGATACAATGAGCAGTTCTTC
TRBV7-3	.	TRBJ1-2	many	CASSLSPSGGNGYTF	TGTGCCAGCAGCTTAAGCCCTAGTGGGGGGAATGGCTACACCTTC
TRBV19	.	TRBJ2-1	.	CASRMAGPLREQFF	TGTGCCAGTAGGATGGCGGGACCCCTCCGAGAGCAGTTCTTC
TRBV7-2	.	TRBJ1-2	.	CASSLEEGGYTF	TGTGCCAGCAGCTTAGAGGAGGGTGGCTACACCTTC
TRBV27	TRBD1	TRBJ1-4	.	CASSSNRDRGEKLFF	TGTGCCAGCAGTTCGAACCGGGACAGGGGTGAAAAACTGTTTTTT
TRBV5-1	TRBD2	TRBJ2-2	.	CASSRDGREGLTGELFF	TGCGCCAGCAGCAGAGATGGGAGGGAAGGTCTTACCGGGGAGCTGTTTTTT
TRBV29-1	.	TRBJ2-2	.	CSARPGDGELFF	TGCAGCGCCCGACCGGGGGACGGGGAGCTGTTTTTT
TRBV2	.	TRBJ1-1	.	CASSEALRRNTEAFF	TGTGCCAGCAGTGAAGCGCTTCGGAGGAACACTGAAGCTTTCTTT
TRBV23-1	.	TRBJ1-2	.	CASTGGASLSDGYTF	TGCGCCAGCACAGGTGGGGCATCCCTTTCTGACGGCTACACCTTC
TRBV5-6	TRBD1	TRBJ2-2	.	CASSSTGQGNTGELFF	TGTGCCAGCAGCTCAACAGGACAGGGGAACACCGGGGAGCTGTTTTTT
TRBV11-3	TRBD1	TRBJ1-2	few	CASSLNGQGEGYTF	TGTGCCAGCAGCTTAAACGGACAGGGCGAAGGCTACACCTTC
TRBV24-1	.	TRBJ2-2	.	CATSEEAWQGGNTGELFF	TGTGCCACCAGTGAAGAAGCATGGCAGGGGGGGAACACCGGGGAGCTGTTTTTT
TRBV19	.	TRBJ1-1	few	CASSIGEEYTEAFF	TGTGCCAGTAGTATCGGGGAGGAGTACACTGAAGCTTTCTTT
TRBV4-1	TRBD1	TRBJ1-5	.	CASSQDPDRADYSNQPQHF	TGCGCCAGCAGCCAAGATCCGGACAGGGCTGACTATAGCAATCAGCCCCAGCATTTT
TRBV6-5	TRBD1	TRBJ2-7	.	CASSYNQGEYF	TGTGCCAGCAGTTACAACCAGGGGGAGTACTTC
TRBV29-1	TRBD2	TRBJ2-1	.	CSVEVPSGSLDEQFF	TGCAGCGTTGAAGTTCCTAGCGGGTCTTTGGATGAGCAGTTCTTC
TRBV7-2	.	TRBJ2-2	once	CASSLQKGGGELFF	TGTGCCAGCAGCTTACAAAAAGGGGGCGGGGAGCTGTTTTTT
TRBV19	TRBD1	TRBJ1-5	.	CASTLKGQGASESNQPQHF	TGTGCCAGTACTCTGAAGGGACAGGGCGCGTCGGAAAGCAATCAGCCCCAGCATTTT
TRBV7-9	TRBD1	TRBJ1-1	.	CASSLTGQENTEAFF	TGTGCCAGCAGCTTAACGGGACAGGAGAACACTGAAGCTTTCTTT
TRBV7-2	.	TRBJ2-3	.	CASSSQGTSSTDTQYF	TGTGCCAGCAGCTCCCAGGGGACATCTAGCACAGATACGCAGTATTTT
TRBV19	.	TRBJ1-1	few	CASSISSRTEAFF	TGTGCCAGTAGTATAAGCTCGAGGACTGAAGCTTTCTTT
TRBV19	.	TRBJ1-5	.	CASSMYGTRGPQHF	TGTGCCAGTAGTATGTACGGCACGCGGGGGCCCCAGCATTTT
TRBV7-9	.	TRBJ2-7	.	CASSPRSNYEQYF	TGTGCCAGCAGCCCCCGGAGCAATTACGAGCAGTACTTC
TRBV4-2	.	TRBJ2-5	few	CASSQGSGDPRETQYF	TGTGCCAGCAGCCAAGGGTCGGGGGACCCGAGGGAGACCCAGTACTTC
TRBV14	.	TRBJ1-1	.	CASSRHRVNTEAFF	TGTGCCAGCAGTCGCCACAGGGTCAACACTGAAGCTTTCTTT
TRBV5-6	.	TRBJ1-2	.	CASSSRGSYGYTF	TGTGCCAGCAGCTCCAGGGGTAGTTATGGCTACACCTTC
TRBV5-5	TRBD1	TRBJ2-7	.	CASSYQWNPTGAYEQYF	TGTGCCAGCAGCTATCAATGGAACCCGACAGGGGCGTACGAGCAGTACTTC
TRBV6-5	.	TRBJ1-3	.	CASSPSRGSGNTIYF	TGTGCCAGCAGCCCCAGCAGGGGCTCTGGAAACACCATATATTTT
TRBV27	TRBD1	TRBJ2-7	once	CASSWGDRGYEQYF	TGTGCCAGCAGTTGGGGGGACAGGGGGTACGAGCAGTACTTC
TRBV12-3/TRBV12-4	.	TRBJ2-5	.	CASIRGMGTQYF	TGTGCCAGCATCAGGGGTATGGGGACCCAGTACTTC
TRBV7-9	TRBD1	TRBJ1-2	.	CASSSQGAGYGYTF	TGTGCCAGCAGCTCCCAGGGGGCCGGGTATGGCTACACCTTC
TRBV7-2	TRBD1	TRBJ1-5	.	CASSPRQGSGNQPQHF	TGTGCCAGCAGCCCACGACAGGGCTCAGGCAATCAGCCCCAGCATTTT
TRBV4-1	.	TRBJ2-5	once	CASSQAVRETQYF	TGCGCCAGCAGCCAAGCGGTAAGAGAGACCCAGTACTTC
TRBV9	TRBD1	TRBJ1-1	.	CASSLTTTGPEAFF	TGTGCCAGCAGCCTAACGACGACAGGGCCTGAAGCTTTCTTT
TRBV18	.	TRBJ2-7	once	CASSLGLLYEQYF	TGTGCCAGCTCCTTGGGACTTTTATACGAGCAGTACTTC
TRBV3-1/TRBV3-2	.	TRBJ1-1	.	CASSQGQATEAFF	TGTGCCAGCAGCCAGGGGCAGGCGACTGAAGCTTTCTTT